These 24 T cell receptor beta chains share one sample of origin, sequenced in a study of cytomegalovirus exposure and HLA in healthy donors. Both 60 Vbeta primers and 13 Jbeta primers went into the PCR. Generated by immunoSEQ multiplex PCR, the TCRdb table keeps only in-frame clones and is missing some. The sample records over 150,000 clones, approximately 88% being singletons. Sequencing used PBMCs. All receptors come from a boy aged 2 to 10 in good health and CMV-seronegative.

The chain joins TRBV19 to TRBJ1-2; D gene uncertain. Germline CDR1 reads LNHDA; CDR2 reads SQIVND (reference sequence). The ends were cut back, 3 bases at V and 4 bases at J, with 12 bases in the middle. The CDR3 has 14 residues. CDR3 sequence reads: CASSIMRAPYGYTF. CDR3 nucleotide sequence: TGTGCCAGTAGTATTATGAGGGCACCCTATGGCTACACCTTC.

This clone was found once. V is TRBV19 and J is TRBJ2-7; 9 bases are a match to TRBD1. Germline loops: CDR1 LNHDA, CDR2 SQIVND (reference sequence). Unmatched junction bases numbered 14, after V lost 2 bases and J lost 6 bases. This CDR3 spans 17 amino acids. The CDR3 reads CASSIRNDRGRRGEQYF. In nucleotides, the CDR3 is TGTGCCAGTAGTATAAGGAACGACAGGGGGAGGAGGGGCGAGCAGTACTTC.

There are a few counts of this clone. The chain employs TRBV7-6 and TRBJ1-1; unclear D gene. Trimming cost V 3 bases and J 3 bases, with 8 bases left between them. The CDR3 is 13 amino acids. Germline V gene sequence: CDR1 SGHVS, CDR2 FNYEAQ. The CDR3 spells CASSLAVDTEAFF. In DNA, the CDR3 is TGTGCCAGCAGCTTGGCCGTGGACACTGAAGCTTTCTTT. Complete variable domain (other parts from reference TRBV7-6 and TRBJ1-1): GAGVSQSPRYKVTKRGQDVALRCDPISGHVSLYWYRQALGQGPEFLTYFNYEAQQDKSGLPNDRFSAERPEGSISTLTIQRTEQRDSAMYRCASSLAVDTEAFFGQGTRLTVV.

The chain combines TRBV15 with TRBJ1-1; perhaps TRBD1 as D (6 bases). Germline V gene lookup returns CDR1 LNHNV and CDR2 YYDKDF (reference sequence). The V and J ends lost 0 bases and 6 bases respectively, with 14 bases between them. The CDR3 has 15 amino acids. DNA for the CDR3: TGTGCCACCAGCAGAGATAGGGGGAGGGGCCCTGAAGCTTTCTTT. Residues: CATSRDRGRGPEAFF.

The J gene is TRBJ2-1, the V gene TRBV14; 10 positions agree with TRBD2. The CDR3 is 15 residues long. The V segment lost 1 base and the J segment 9 bases; nucleotides outside the gene matches: 6. Germline V gene sequence: CDR1 SGHDN, CDR2 FVKESK. The CDR3 bases are TGTGCCAGCAGCCAAGCCCTAGCGGGAGCCATTGAGCAGTTCTTC. Protein product: CASSQALAGAIEQFF. Looking up the rest from reference TRBV14 and TRBJ2-1 gives the full variable domain: EAGVTQFPSHSVIEKGQTVTLRCDPISGHDNLYWYRRVMGKEIKFLLHFVKESKQDESGMPNNRFLAERTGGTYSTLKVQPAELEDSGVYFCASSQALAGAIEQFFGPGTRLTVL.

The chain has TRBV4-2 and TRBJ1-1; TRBD1 might be the D (6 bases). V lost 5 bases and J 4 bases, leaving 17 bases between the germline ends. Germline V gives CDR1 LGHNA, CDR2 YNFKEQ. The CDR3 extends over 15 amino acids. CDR3 in amino acids: CASSTQLQGTTEAFF. Here the CDR3 DNA reads TGTGCCAGCAGCACACAACTACAGGGAACCACTGAAGCTTTCTTT.

The rearrangement joins TRBV2 to TRBJ1-2; D remains unclear. The germline CDR1 and CDR2 sequences are SNHLY and FYNNEI. The CDR3 runs to 13 residues. With 3 bases removed from V and 4 bases from J, the gap between germline ends came to 9 bases. CDR3 sequence reads: CASSDYLSYGYTF. For the CDR3, the DNA is TGTGCCAGCAGTGACTACCTCTCCTATGGCTACACCTTC.

V gene TRBV11-2 combines with J gene TRBJ1-2, with 8 bases identical to TRBD1. After removal of 7 bases from V and 1 base from J, the junction contained 5 bases not matched to a gene. This CDR3 comprises 14 residues. CDR1 and CDR2 from the germline V gene are SGHAT and FQNNGV. CDR3 in amino acids: CASTVGQDNYGYTF. CDR3 bases: TGTGCCAGCACCGTGGGACAGGATAACTATGGCTACACCTTC.

J is TRBJ2-1 and V is TRBV5-1; 12 bases line up with TRBD2. CDR3 length equals 17 residues. J lost 8 bases, V lost 0 bases, and 9 bases had no gene match. CDR1 is SGHRS and CDR2 is YFSETQ in the germline V gene. CDR3 residues: CASSLEPSGRVGDEQFF. CDR3 coding DNA: TGCGCCAGCAGCTTGGAACCTAGCGGGAGGGTAGGTGATGAGCAGTTCTTC.

J is TRBJ1-3 and V is TRBV2; D gene unclear. Germline loops: CDR1 SNHLY, CDR2 FYNNEI. The CDR3 contains 15 residues. Trimming stripped 5 bases from V and 2 bases from J, with 13 bases between. The chain's CDR3 is CASSPEGDPGNTIYF. The CDR3 DNA is TGTGCCAGCAGTCCCGAGGGTGACCCTGGAAACACCATATATTTT.

The chain is built from TRBV6-6 and TRBJ2-4, with TRBD2 matching 8 bases. CDR3 length: 15 residues. The J segment lost 8 bases and the V segment lost 4 bases, leaving 10 bases of the junction unmatched. The germline V gene has CDR1 MNHNY and CDR2 SVGAGI (reference sequence). The CDR3 spells CASSSPAGVKDIQYF. The CDR3 region has the DNA TGTGCCAGCAGTTCCCCAGCGGGAGTGAAAGACATTCAGTACTTC.

This clone showed up just once. V is TRBV7-9 and J is TRBJ2-2; TRBD2 aligns across 9 bases. J was trimmed by 5 bases and V by 5 bases; bases with no gene match: 18. CDR3 length equals 19 residues. CDR1 and CDR2 (germline): SEHNR, FQNEAQ (reference sequence). The CDR3: CASSLLWLGSGRRTGELFF. The CDR3 nucleotides read TGTGCCAGCAGCCTTTTATGGCTCGGTAGCGGGAGAAGAACCGGGGAGCTGTTTTTT.

This chain links TRBV29-1 with TRBJ1-2; 8 bases agree with TRBD1. The trim removed 2 bases at V and 8 bases at J, leaving 7 bases unmatched. CDR1 and CDR2 (germline): SQVTM, ANQGSEA. This CDR3 is built from 13 residues. The CDR3 loop reads CSVEQAGGAGYTF. For the CDR3, the DNA is TGCAGCGTTGAACAAGCAGGGGGCGCGGGCTACACCTTC.

V usage is TRBV18 and J usage is TRBJ2-2, with D perhaps TRBD2 (6 bases). The CDR3 spans 15 residues. Trimming left V 3 bases short and J 7 bases short, with 15 bases between. Germline lookup yields CDR1 KGHSH and CDR2 LQKENI. DNA of the CDR3: TGTGCCAGCTCACCTGATAGCGGAAGGTTCGGGGAGCTGTTTTTT. Translating gives CASSPDSGRFGELFF.

This clone was found once. V usage is TRBV2 and J usage is TRBJ2-5, with D perhaps TRBD2 (6 bases). Looked up from germline, CDR1 is SNHLY and CDR2 is FYNNEI. CDR3 length equals 17 residues. V gave up 1 base and J gave up 0 bases, with 15 bases separating them. The CDR3 nucleotides read TGTGCCAGCAGTGAAGGGGGAGGCAACCCGTACCAAGAGACCCAGTACTTC. Protein product: CASSEGGGNPYQETQYF.

This chain joins TRBV15 and TRBJ1-4; perhaps TRBD1 as D (6 bases). V lost 1 base and J lost 5, with 14 bases in between. The CDR3 loop spans 16 amino acids. Per the germline V gene, CDR1 is LNHNV and CDR2 is YYDKDF (reference sequence). The CDR3 region is CATSRGYRDENEKLFF. The DNA of the CDR3 is TGTGCCACCAGCAGAGGTTACAGGGATGAAAATGAAAAACTGTTTTTT.

J is TRBJ2-2 and V is TRBV5-1; 9 nucleotides match TRBD2. The CDR3 loop spans 17 amino acids. Trimming at V came to 4 bases and at J to 0 bases, leaving 7 bases not matched to a gene. Looked up from germline, CDR1 is SGHRS and CDR2 is YFSETQ. The CDR3 protein is CASSRELAGANTGELFF. The DNA for the CDR3 is TGCGCCAGCAGCAGAGAACTAGCGGGTGCGAACACCGGGGAGCTGTTTTTT.

The chain employs TRBV5-4 and TRBJ1-1; 12 bases map to TRBD1. This CDR3 region has 15 residues. Losses at the gene ends were 4 bases for V and 2 bases for J; bases not matched to a gene: 3. Germline V gives CDR1 SGHNT, CDR2 YYREEE (reference sequence). This CDR3 reads CASSGGTGGNTEAFF. The CDR3 DNA sequence: TGTGCCAGCAGCGGCGGGACAGGGGGCAACACTGAAGCTTTCTTT.

V usage is TRBV2 and J usage is TRBJ2-3, with D maybe TRBD1 (5 bases). Germline V gene sequence: CDR1 SNHLY, CDR2 FYNNEI. CDR3 size: 16 residues. V lost 7 bases and J 2 bases, leaving 19 bases between the germline ends. CDR3 coding DNA: TGTGCCAGCATCTCAATACACCAGGGTGACACAGATACGCAGTATTTT. As protein: CASISIHQGDTDTQYF.

V is TRBV29-1 and J is TRBJ1-2; the D is unclear. Germline V gives CDR1 SQVTM, CDR2 ANQGSEA. Trimming stripped 2 bases from V and 2 bases from J, with 6 bases between. This CDR3 comprises 12 residues. CDR3 bases: TGCAGCGTTGAAAAACAGAACTATGGCTACACCTTC. Its translation is CSVEKQNYGYTF.

V and J are TRBV2 and TRBJ2-7, with TRBD1 as a possible D gene (6 bases). Per germline, CDR1 SNHLY and CDR2 FYNNEI. V shed 5 bases and J shed 4 bases, with 12 bases lying between them. CDR3 length: 13 amino acids. This CDR3 is CASSTGTLYEQYF. CDR3 bases: TGTGCCAGCAGTACCGGGACATTATACGAGCAGTACTTC.

The chain combines TRBV2 with TRBJ2-3; D gene unclear. The CDR3 has 15 residues. Between the trimmed V and J ends, which lost 5 bases and 0 bases, there was a span of 12 bases. Germline-derived CDR1 and CDR2 are SNHLY and FYNNEI. The CDR3 region is CASSLKSSSTDTQYF. The CDR3, as DNA: TGTGCCAGCAGTCTAAAATCGTCTAGCACAGATACGCAGTATTTT.

The chain is built from TRBV6-6 and TRBJ1-1, with D hard to call. V was cut by 5 bases and J by 0 bases, with 7 bases left in between. The germline V gene has CDR1 MNHNY and CDR2 SVGAGI (reference sequence). There are 13 residues in the CDR3. The CDR3 spells CASSHQMNTEAFF. The CDR3 DNA follows: TGTGCCAGCAGTCATCAAATGAACACTGAAGCTTTCTTT.

The CDR3: CASSQDRTPQWNEQFF. The CDR3, as DNA: TGCGCCAGCAGCCAAGATCGCACACCCCAATGGAATGAGCAGTTCTTC. The chain recombines TRBV4-1 with TRBJ2-1; D gene unclear. The CDR3 loop spans 16 amino acids. Germline CDR1 MGHRA, CDR2 YSYEKL. V lost 0 bases and J 7 bases, leaving 16 bases between the germline ends.